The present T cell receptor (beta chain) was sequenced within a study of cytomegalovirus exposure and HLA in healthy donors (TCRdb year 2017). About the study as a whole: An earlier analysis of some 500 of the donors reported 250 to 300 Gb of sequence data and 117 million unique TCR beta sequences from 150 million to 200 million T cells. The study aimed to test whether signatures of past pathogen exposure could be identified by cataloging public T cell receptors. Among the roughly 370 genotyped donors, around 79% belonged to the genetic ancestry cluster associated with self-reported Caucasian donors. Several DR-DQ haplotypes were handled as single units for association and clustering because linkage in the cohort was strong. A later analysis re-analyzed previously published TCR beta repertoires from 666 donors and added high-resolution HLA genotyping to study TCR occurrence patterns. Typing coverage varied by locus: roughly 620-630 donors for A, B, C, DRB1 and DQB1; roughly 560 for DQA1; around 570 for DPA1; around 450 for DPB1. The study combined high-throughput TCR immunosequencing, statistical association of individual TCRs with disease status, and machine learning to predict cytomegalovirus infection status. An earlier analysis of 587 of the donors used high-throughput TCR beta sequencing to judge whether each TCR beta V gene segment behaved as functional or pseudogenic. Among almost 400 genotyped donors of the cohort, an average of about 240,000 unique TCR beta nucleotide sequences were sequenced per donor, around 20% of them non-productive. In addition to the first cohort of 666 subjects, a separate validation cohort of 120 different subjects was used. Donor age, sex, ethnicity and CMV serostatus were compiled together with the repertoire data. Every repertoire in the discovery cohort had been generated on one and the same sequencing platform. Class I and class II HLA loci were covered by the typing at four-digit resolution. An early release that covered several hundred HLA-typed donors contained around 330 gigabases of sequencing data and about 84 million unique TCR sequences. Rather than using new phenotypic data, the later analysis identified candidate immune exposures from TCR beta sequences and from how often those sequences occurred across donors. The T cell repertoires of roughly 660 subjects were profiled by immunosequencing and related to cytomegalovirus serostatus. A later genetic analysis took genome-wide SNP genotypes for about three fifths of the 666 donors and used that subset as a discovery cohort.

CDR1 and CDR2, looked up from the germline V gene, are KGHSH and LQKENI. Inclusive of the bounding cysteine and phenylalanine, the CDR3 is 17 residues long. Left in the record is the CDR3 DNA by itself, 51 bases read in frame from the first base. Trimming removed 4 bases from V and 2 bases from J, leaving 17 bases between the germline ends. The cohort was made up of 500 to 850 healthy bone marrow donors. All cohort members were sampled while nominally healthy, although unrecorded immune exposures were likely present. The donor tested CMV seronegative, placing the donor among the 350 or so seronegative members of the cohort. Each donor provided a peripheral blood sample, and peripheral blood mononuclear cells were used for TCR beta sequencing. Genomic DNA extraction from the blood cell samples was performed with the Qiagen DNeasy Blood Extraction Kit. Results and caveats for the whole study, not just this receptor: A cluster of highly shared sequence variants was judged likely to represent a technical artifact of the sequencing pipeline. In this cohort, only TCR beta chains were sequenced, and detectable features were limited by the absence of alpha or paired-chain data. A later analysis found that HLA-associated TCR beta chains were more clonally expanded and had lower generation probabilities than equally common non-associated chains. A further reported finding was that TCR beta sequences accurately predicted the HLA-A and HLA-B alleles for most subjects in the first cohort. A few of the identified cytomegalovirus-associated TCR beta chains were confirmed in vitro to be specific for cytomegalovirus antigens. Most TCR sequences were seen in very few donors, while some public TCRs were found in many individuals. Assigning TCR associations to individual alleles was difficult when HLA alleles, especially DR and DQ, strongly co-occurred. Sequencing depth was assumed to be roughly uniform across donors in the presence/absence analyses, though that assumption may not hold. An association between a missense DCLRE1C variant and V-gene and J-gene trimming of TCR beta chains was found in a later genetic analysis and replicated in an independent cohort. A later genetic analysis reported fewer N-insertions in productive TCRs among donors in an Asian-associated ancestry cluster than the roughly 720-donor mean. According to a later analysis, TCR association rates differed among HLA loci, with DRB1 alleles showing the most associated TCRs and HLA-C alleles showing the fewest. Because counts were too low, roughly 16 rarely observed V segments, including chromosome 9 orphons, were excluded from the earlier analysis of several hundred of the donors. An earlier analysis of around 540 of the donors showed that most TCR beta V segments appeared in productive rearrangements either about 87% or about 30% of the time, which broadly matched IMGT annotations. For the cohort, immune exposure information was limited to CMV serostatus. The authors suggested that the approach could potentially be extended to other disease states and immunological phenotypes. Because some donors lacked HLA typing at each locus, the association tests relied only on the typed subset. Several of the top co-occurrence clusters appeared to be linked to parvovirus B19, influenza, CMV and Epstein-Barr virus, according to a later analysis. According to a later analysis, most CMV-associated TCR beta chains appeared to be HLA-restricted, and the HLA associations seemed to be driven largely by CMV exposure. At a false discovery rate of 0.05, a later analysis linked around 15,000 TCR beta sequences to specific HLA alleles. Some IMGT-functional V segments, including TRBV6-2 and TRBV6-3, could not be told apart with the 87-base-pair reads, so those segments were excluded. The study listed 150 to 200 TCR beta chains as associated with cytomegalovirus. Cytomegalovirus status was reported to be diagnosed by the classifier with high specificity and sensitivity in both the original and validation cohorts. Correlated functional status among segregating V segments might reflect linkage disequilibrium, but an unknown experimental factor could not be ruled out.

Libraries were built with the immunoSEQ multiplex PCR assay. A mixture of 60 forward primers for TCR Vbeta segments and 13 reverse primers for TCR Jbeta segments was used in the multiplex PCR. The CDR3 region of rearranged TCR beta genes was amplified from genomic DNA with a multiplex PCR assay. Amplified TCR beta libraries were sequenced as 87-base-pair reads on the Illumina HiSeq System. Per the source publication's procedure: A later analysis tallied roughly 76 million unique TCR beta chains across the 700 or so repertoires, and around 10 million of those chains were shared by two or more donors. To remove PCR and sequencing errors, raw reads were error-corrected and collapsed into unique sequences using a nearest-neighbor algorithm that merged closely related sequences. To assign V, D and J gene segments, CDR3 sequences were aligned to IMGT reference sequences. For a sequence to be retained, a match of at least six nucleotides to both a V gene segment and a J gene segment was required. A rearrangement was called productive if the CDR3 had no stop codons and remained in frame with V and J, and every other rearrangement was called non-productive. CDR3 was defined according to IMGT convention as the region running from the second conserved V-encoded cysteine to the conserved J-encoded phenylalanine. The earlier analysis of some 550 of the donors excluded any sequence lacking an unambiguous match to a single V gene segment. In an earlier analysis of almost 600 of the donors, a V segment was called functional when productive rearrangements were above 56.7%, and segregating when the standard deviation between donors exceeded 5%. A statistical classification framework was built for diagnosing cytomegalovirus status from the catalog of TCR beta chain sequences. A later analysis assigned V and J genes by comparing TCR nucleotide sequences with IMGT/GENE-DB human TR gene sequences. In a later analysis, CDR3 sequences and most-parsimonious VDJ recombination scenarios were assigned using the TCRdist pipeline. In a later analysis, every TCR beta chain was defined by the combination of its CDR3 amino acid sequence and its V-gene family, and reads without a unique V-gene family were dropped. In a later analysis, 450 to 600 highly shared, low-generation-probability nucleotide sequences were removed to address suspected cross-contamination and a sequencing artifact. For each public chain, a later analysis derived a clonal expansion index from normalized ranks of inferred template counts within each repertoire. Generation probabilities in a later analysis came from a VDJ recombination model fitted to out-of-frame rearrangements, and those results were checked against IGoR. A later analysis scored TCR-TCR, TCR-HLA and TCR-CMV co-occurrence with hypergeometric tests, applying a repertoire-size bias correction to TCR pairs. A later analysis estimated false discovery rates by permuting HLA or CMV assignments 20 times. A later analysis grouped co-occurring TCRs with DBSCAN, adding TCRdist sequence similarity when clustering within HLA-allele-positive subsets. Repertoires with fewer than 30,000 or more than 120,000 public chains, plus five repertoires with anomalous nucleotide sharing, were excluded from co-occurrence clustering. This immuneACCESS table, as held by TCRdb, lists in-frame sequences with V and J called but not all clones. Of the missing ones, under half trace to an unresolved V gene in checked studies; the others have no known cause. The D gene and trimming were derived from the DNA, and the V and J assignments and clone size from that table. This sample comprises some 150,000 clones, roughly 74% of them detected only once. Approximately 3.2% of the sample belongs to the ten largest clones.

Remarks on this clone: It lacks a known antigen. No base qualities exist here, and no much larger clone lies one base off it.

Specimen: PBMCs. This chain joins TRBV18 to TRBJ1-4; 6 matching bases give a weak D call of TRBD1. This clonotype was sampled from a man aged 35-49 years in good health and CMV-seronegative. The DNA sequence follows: TGTGCCAGCTCACGGTCACAGGGTTTGGGCACTAATGAAAAACTGTTTTTT. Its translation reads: CASSRSQGLGTNEKLFF.